This TCR beta chain was identified in a study of blood T cell repertoires in COVID-19. With 3 bases removed from V and 4 bases from J, the gap between germline ends came to 15 bases. Germline lookup yields CDR1 MNHNS and CDR2 SASEGT. The CDR3 is made up of 15 amino acids. The repertoire was sequenced with immunoSEQ multiplex PCR; TCRdb's copy has only in-frame clones and lacks some. The data show 150,000 to 200,000 clones, about 87% seen once. The specimen was peripheral blood. The chain carries TRBV6-1 and TRBJ1-2; D may be TRBD1 (6 bases). The sequence came from a man in his forties with active or convalescent COVID-19. CDR3 in DNA: TGTGCCAGCAGTGACCGGGACATCCGTTCCTATGGCTACACCTTC. Its translation is CASSDRDIRSYGYTF.